This record concerns one TCR beta chain sequence. These data are taken from a study of blood T cell repertoires in COVID-19. In the study overall: Whether acute or convalescent, the COVID-19 samples came from the United States, Italy and Spain.

In the original workflow: How many nucleated cells were present was estimated from reference gene primer amplification. The table came from immunoSEQ multiplex PCR; TCRdb's copy has only in-frame clones and leaves some out. Clonal size and the V and J genes are those of that table, whereas D and trimming came from the DNA. The sample includes 150,000 to 200,000 clones, roughly 91% of them seen just once. The germline V gene has CDR1 MDHEN and CDR2 SYDVKM. There are 16 residues in the CDR3. Deletions cut 5 bases from V and 3 bases from J, with 20 bases between. Input material: peripheral blood. The genes are TRBV28 and TRBJ2-7; no clear D gene. The source of this sequence is a woman aged 50 to 60 with acute or convalescent COVID-19. The DNA of the CDR3 is TGTGCCAGCAGTCCCCTGTTCGCAGGAAGAATCTACGAGCAGTACTTC. Encoded protein: CASSPLFAGRIYEQYF.